Listed below are T cell receptor beta chains from one sample, sequenced in a study of blood T cell repertoires in COVID-19. Assay: immunoSEQ multiplex PCR; the TCRdb copy retains only in-frame clones and omits some. The profile shows about 35,000 clones, around 87% of them singletons. Sequences were obtained from peripheral blood. These TCRs come from a man older than 75 with active COVID-19. Both conserved end residues are trimmed from each CDR3. D genes are given only for firm matches. Part of the rows lack a size; the others show once, few, many or a class for expanded clones.

CDR3aa	abundance	d_gene	v_gene	j_gene
ASSQGPLADQETQY	few	TRBD2	TRBV4-3	TRBJ2-5
ASSLGMTALEIQY	.	.	TRBV7-9	TRBJ2-5
ASSDWDRGPGNEQF	.	TRBD1	TRBV10-1	TRBJ2-1
ASSARYQETQY	.	.	TRBV2	TRBJ2-5
AWTGRANEQF	.	.	TRBV30	TRBJ2-1
ASSGQGAHEQY	.	TRBD1	TRBV19	TRBJ2-7
ASSVAGGVGSPLH	.	.	TRBV9	TRBJ1-6
SVQGLLAGELF	.	.	TRBV29-1	TRBJ2-2
ASLATGAGANVLT	.	TRBD1	TRBV10-2	TRBJ2-6
ASSGQREKLF	.	.	TRBV6-5	TRBJ1-4
ASWANGAYEQY	once	.	TRBV28	TRBJ2-7
ASSTTSGPGEQY	.	TRBD2	TRBV5-1	TRBJ2-7
SVAGTVEQY	.	TRBD1	TRBV29-1	TRBJ2-7
ASSTLGLAGVGYEQY	.	TRBD2	TRBV27	TRBJ2-7
ASRGTGGADTGELF	.	TRBD1	TRBV7-2	TRBJ2-2
ASSRGWEPLH	.	.	TRBV7-9	TRBJ1-6
ASSFRDFDYNEQF	.	.	TRBV7-8	TRBJ2-1
ASSLSGTSGINEQF	.	TRBD2	TRBV27	TRBJ2-1
ASSPSVPLRGNTIY	.	.	TRBV21-1	TRBJ1-3